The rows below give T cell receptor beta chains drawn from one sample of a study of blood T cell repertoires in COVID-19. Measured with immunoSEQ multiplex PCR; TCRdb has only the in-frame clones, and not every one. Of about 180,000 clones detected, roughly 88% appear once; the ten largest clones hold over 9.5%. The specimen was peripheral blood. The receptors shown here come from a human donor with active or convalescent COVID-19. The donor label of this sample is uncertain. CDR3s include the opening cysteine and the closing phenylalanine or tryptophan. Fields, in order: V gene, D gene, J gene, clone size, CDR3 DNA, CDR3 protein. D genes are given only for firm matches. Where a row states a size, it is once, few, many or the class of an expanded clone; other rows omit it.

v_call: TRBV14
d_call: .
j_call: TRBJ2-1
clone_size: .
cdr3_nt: TGTGCCAGCAGCCAAGCAAGAGGGAATGAGCAGTTCTTC
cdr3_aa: CASSQARGNEQFF

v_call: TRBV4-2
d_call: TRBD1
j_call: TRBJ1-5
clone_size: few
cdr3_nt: TGTGCCAGCAGCCAAGGGACAGGGATGAAAGAGTGGGATAGCAATCAGCCCCAGCATTTT
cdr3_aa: CASSQGTGMKEWDSNQPQHF

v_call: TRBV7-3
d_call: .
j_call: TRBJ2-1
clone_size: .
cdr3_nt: TGTGCCAGCAGCCTCGAGGGAAGTTCCTACAATGAGCAGTTCTTC
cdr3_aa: CASSLEGSSYNEQFF

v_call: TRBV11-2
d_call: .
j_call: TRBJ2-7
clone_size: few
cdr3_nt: TGTGCCAGCAGCTCGCGGAGGTACGAGCAGTACTTC
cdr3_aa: CASSSRRYEQYF

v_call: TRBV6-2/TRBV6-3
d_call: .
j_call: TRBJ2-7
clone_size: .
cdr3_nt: TGTGCCAGCAGTTACTCAAGGACACCCTCAAACCAGTACTTC
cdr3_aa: CASSYSRTPSNQYF

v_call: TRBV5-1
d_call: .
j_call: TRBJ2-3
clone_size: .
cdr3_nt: TGCGCCAGCAGCGCACTGACAAATGAAAATACGCAGTATTTT
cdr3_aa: CASSALTNENTQYF

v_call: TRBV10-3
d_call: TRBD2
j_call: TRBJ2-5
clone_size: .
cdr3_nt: TGTGCCATCAGTGAGTCGATGACTAGCGGGATTGGGGAGACCCAGTACTTC
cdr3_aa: CAISESMTSGIGETQYF

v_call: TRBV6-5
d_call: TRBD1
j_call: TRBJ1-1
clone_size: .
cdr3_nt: TGTGCCAGCAGCTTTAAGACAGGGGGCACTGAAGCTTTCTTT
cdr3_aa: CASSFKTGGTEAFF

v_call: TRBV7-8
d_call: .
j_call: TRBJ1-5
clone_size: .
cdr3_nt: TGTGCCAGCAGGCCCATGGGGGGGCAGGATCAGCCCCAGCATTTT
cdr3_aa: CASRPMGGQDQPQHF

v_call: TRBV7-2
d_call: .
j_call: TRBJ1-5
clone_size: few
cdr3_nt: TGTGCCAGCAGCTTCCCCGGCAATCAGCCCCAGCATTTT
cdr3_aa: CASSFPGNQPQHF

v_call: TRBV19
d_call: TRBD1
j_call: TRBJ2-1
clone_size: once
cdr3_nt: TGTGCCAGTAGTAGGGACAGTATCTACAATGAGCAGTTCTTC
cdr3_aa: CASSRDSIYNEQFF

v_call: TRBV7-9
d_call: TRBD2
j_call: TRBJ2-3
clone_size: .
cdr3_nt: TGTGCCAGCACCTGGGGCGGGAGCCCATCAGATACGCAGTATTTT
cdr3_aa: CASTWGGSPSDTQYF

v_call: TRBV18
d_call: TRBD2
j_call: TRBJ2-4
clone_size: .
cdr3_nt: TGTGCCAGCTCACCAGGAAATAGCGGGAGTAGTTTGGTCGCCAAAAACATTCAGTACTTC
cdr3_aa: CASSPGNSGSSLVAKNIQYF

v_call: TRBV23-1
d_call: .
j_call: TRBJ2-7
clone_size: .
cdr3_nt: TGCGCCAGCAGTCAATCACAGCGGCAAAACTTC
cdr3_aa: CASSQSQRQNF

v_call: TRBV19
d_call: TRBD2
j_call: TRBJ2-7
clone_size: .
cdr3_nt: TGTGCCAGTAGTATAGCCGCTAGCGGTCCCGCCTACGAGCAGTACTTC
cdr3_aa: CASSIAASGPAYEQYF

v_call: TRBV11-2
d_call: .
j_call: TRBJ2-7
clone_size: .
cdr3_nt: TGTGCCAGCAGCTTTGAGGAGGCCTACGAGCAGTACTTC
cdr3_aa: CASSFEEAYEQYF

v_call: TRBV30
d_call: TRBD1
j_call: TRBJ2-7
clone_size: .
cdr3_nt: TGTGCTTTCCGGGCCGAGGCAGGGGGCGCCTACGAGCAGTACTTC
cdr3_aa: CAFRAEAGGAYEQYF

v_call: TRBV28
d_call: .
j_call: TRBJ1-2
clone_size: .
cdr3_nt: TGTGCCAGCAGTTTCCCCGACAATAACTATGGCTACACCTTC
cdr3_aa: CASSFPDNNYGYTF

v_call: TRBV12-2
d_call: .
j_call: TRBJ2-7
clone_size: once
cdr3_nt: TGTGCAAGTCGCTTAGCCGGGACAGGGTCTTACGAGCAGTACTTC
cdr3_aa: CASRLAGTGSYEQYF

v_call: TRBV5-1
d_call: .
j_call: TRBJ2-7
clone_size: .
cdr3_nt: TGCGCCAGCAGCTTTGACGCGGCCTACGAGCAGTACTTC
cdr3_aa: CASSFDAAYEQYF

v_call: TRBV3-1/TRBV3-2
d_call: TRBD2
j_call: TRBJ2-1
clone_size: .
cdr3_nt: TGTGCCAGCAGCCTCCAGCGGGACCCTTACAATGAGCAGTTCTTC
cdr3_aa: CASSLQRDPYNEQFF

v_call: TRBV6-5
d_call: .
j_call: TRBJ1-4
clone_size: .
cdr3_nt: TGTGCCAGCAGTACAGGCGGGAGGGGTGAAAAACTGTTTTTT
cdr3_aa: CASSTGGRGEKLFF

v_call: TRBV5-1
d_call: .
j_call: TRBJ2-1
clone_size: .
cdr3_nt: TGCGCCAGCAGCTTGGATTTTCTCGGGACGGGAGATGAGCAGTTCTTC
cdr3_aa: CASSLDFLGTGDEQFF

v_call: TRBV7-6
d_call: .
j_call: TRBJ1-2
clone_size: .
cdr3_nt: TGTGCCAGCAGCTTAGGGGGCCCCAACTATGGCTACACCTTC
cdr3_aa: CASSLGGPNYGYTF

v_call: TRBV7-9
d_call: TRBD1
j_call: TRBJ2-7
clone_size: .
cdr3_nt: TGTGCCAGCAGCCCCGCCAAGGGGGCCACCGGAACCTACGAGCAGTACTTC
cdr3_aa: CASSPAKGATGTYEQYF

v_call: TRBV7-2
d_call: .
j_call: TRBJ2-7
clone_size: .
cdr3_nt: TGTGCCGCAGGTCCGGCGGGAAACTACGAGCAGTACTTC
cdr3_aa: CAAGPAGNYEQYF

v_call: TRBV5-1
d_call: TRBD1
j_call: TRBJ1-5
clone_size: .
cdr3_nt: TGCGCCAGCAGCTTGGCCGGCAGGGGGGAAGGTCAGCCCCAGCATTTT
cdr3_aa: CASSLAGRGEGQPQHF

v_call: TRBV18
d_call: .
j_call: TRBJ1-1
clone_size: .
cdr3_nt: TGTGCCAGCTCAACAATTTCACAAACGGGGAGATTGAACACTGAAGCTTTCTTT
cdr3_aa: CASSTISQTGRLNTEAFF

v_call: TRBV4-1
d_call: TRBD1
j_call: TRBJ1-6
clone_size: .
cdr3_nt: TGCGCCAGCAGCTTGTACTTCCCCCAGGGGGCGGCCCTCCACTTT
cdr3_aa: CASSLYFPQGAALHF

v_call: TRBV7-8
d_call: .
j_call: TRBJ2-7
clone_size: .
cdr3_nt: TGTGCCAGCAGCTCGAGCGGGTACGAGCAGTACTTC
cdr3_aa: CASSSSGYEQYF

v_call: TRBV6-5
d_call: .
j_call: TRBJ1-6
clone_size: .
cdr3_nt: TGTGCCAGCAGTTACGAGGAAGAATCACCCCTCCACTTT
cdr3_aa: CASSYEEESPLHF

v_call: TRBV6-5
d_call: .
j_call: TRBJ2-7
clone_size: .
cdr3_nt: TGTGCCAGCAGTTACTCACCGATCCGGAGCTCCTACGAGCAGTACTTC
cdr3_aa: CASSYSPIRSSYEQYF

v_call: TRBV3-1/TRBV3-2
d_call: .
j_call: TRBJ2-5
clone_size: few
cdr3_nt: TGTGCCAGCAGCCAAGGCGTCGGGACCCAGTACTTC
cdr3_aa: CASSQGVGTQYF

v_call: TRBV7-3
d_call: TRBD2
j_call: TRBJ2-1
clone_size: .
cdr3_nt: TGTGCCAGCAGCAGAGGACTAGCGGGCTACAATGAGCAGTTCTTC
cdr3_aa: CASSRGLAGYNEQFF

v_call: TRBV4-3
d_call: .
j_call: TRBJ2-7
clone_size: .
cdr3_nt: TGCGCCAGCAGCCAATCGACAGGCCCCTACGAGCAGTACTTC
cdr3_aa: CASSQSTGPYEQYF

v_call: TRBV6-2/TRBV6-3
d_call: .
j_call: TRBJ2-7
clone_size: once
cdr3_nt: TGTGCCAGCAGTTACCAGCTAGCTGGCTACGAGCAGTACTTC
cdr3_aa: CASSYQLAGYEQYF

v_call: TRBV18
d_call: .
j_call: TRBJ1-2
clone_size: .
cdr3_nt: TGTGCCAGCTCCCCCTTTAGTTCGGGCTACACCTTC
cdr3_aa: CASSPFSSGYTF

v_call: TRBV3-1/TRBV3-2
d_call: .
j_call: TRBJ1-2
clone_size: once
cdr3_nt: TGTGCCAGCAGCCAAGATCCGGACAGCCCCTATGGCTACACCTTC
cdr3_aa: CASSQDPDSPYGYTF

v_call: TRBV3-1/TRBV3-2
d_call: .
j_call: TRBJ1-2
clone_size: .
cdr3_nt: TGTGCCAGCAGCCAACCGGAGCGGGCTTGGAGCTACACCTTC
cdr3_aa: CASSQPERAWSYTF

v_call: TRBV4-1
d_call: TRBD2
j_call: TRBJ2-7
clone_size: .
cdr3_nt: TGCGCCAGCAGCCAAGGTGGTGGCGGGAGGGCCTACGAGCAGTACTTC
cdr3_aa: CASSQGGGGRAYEQYF

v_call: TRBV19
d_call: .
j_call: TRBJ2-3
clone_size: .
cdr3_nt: TGTGCCAGTAGTAGCACAGGGCAACTCTCCACAGATACGCAGTATTTT
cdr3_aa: CASSSTGQLSTDTQYF

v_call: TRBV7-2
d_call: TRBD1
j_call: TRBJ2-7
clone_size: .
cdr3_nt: TGTGCCAGCAGCTTATCCGGGACAGGGGCCTTGAGGTACTTC
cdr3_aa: CASSLSGTGALRYF

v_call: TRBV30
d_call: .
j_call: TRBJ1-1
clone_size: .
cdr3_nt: TGTGCCTGGAGTCGTAGGGTCGGAGGCACTGAAGCTTTCTTT
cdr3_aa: CAWSRRVGGTEAFF

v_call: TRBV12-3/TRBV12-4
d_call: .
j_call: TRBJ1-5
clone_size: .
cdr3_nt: TGTGCCAGTGGAAGGGCAGGGCCTCAGCCCCAGCATTTT
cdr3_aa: CASGRAGPQPQHF

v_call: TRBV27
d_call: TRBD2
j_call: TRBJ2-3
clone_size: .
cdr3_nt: TGTGCCAGCAGACGAGCGGGAGGCACAGATACGCAGTATTTT
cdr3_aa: CASRRAGGTDTQYF

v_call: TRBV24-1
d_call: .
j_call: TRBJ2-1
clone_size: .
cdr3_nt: TGTGCCACCAGTTTTGCGACGTCTTACCTGGGGGGGCAGTTCTTC
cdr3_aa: CATSFATSYLGGQFF

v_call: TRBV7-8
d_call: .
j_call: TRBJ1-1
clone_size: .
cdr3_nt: TGTGCCAGCAGCTTTACAGCGAACACTGAAGCTTTCTTT
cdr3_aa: CASSFTANTEAFF

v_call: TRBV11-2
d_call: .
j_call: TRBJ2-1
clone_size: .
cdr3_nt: TGTGCCAGCAGCTTAGATAGGGGGACCTACAATGAGCAGTTCTTC
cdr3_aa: CASSLDRGTYNEQFF

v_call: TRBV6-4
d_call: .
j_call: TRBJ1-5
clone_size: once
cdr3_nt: TGTGCCAGCAGTGAGGCCCGACAGGATGGGACCAATCAGCCCCAGCATTTT
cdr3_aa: CASSEARQDGTNQPQHF

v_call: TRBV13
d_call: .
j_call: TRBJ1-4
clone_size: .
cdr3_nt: TGTGCCAGCAGCTTTCAGGGGACTAGTGAAAAACTGTTTTTT
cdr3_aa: CASSFQGTSEKLFF